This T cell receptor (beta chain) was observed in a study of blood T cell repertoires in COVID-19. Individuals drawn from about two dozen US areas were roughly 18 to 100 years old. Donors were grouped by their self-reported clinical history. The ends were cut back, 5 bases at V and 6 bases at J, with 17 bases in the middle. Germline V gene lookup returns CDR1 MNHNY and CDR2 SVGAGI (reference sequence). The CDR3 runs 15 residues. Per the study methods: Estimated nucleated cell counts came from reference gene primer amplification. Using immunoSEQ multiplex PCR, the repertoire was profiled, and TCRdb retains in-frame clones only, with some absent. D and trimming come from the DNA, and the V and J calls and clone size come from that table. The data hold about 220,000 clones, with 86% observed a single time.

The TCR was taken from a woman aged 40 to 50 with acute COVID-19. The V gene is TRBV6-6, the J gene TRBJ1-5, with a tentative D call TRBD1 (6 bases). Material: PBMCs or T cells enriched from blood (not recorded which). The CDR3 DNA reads TGTGCCAGCAGTACCGGAGGGGGGGGTGGTCAGCCCCAGCATTTT. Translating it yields CASSTGGGGGQPQHF.